The entry that follows covers one T cell receptor beta chain sequence. Its specificity is unknown. Germline-derived CDR1 and CDR2 are MDHEN and SYDVKM. The CDR3 runs to 14 residues. The V gene lost 3 bases and the J gene lost 6 bases, with 15 bases spanning the gap. Original data processing: Junction-only immunoSEQ sequences carried no quality scores, so filtering differed. Using immunoSEQ multiplex PCR, the repertoire was profiled, and TCRdb retains in-frame clones only, with some absent. V and J calls and clone size are copied from that table; D and trimming were computed from the DNA. The profile shows fewer than 700,000 clones, about 95% of them singletons. This sample stems from a study of shared clonotypes between healthy human individuals. CD45RO negativity and positive selection for CCR7 defined naive CD8 cells, a population that excluded terminally differentiated effector memory CD45RA+ cells.

Findings and limits, study-wide: Non-shared clonotypes showed lower generation probabilities than clonotypes common to all four donors. Relative to memory subsets, naive subsets generally showed larger estimated richness.

The V gene is TRBV28, the J gene TRBJ2-7; D perhaps matches TRBD2 (5 bases). Sequenced input: naive CD8+ T cells sorted from blood. The sequence was collected from a woman aged 30 to 39 in good health. CDR3 coding DNA: TGTGCCAGCAGTTTGCGGCTAGCCATGGGCGAGCAGTACTTC. It yields the protein CASSLRLAMGEQYF.